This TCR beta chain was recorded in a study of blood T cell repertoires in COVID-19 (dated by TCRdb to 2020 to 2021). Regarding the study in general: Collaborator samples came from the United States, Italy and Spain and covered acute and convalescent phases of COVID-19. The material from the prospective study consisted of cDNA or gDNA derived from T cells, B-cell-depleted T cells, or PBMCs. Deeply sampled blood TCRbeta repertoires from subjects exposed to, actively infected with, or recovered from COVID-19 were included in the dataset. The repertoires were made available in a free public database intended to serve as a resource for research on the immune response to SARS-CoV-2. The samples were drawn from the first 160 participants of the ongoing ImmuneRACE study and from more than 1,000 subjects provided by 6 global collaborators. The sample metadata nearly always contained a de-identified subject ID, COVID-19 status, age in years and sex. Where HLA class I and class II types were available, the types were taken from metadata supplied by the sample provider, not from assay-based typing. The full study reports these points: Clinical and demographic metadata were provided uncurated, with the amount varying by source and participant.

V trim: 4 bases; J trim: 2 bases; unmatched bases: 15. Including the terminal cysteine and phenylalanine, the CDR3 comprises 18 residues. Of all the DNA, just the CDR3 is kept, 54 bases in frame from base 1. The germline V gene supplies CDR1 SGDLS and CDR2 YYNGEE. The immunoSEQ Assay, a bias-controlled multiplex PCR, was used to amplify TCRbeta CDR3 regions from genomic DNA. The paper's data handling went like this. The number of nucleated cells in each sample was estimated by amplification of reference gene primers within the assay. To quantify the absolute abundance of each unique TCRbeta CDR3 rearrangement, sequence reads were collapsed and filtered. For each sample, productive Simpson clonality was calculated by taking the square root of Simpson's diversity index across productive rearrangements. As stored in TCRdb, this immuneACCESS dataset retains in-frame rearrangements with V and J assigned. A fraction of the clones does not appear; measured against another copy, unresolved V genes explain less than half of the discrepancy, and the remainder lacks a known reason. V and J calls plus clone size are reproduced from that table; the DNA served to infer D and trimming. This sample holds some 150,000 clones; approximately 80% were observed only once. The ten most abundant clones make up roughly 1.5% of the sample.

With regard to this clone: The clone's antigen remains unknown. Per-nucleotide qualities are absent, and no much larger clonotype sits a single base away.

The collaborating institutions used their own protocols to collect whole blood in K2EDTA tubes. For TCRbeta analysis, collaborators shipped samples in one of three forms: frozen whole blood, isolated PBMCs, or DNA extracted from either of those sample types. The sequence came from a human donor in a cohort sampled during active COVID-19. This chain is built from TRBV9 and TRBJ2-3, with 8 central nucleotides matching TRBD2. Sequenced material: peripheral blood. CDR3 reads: CASSSTRIAGLSTDTQYF. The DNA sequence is TGTGCCAGCAGCTCAACGAGAATAGCGGGACTATCCACAGATACGCAGTATTTT.